This T cell receptor (beta chain) comes out of a study of response to subunit inactivated influenza vaccine. The study, taken as a whole, reports: Authors suggested seasonal influenza vaccinations each recruit few new T cells.

CDR1 and CDR2 from the germline V gene are LGHNA and YNFKEQ. The CDR3 loop spans 17 amino acids. V shed 0 bases and J 6 bases; nucleotides not matched to a gene: 9. Points on this clonotype: Its matching antigen is unknown.

MiXCR was run by TCRdb on the RT-PCR reads, yielding one entry per CDR3 protein. The sample holds roughly 780,000 distinct CDR3 sequences, around 18% seen once. The specimen comprised PBMCs from blood, sampled less than 6 days after vaccination. The rearrangement links TRBV4-2 to TRBJ2-1, with 9 bases aligning to TRBD2. This clonotype was sampled from a man aged 45-65 years who received an inactivated influenza vaccine. Written as DNA, the CDR3 is TGTGCCAGCAGCCAAGATCCCCTTTCGACTAGCGGCAATGAGCAGTTCTTC. As protein: CASSQDPLSTSGNEQFF.